The 14 T cell receptor beta chains given below trace back to one sample, sequenced in a study of CD8+ T cells in alopecia areata. As for treatment: oral pan-JAK inhibitor, 5-10 mg twice daily. Sequencing templates came from extracted RNA that was reverse transcribed into cDNA. Only in-frame clones appear in the TCRdb table, and some are missing; sequencing was by immunoSEQ multiplex PCR. Here the sample spans about 270,000 clones, 60% being singletons. The material was CD4+ T cells sorted from blood, obtained between weeks 51 and 54, from a patient treated with tofacitinib. The receptors originated from a human donor with alopecia areata.

The chain has TRBV29-1 and TRBJ2-3; no firm D call. CDR1 SQVTM and CDR2 ANQGSEA come from the germline V gene. There are 13 residues in the CDR3. Trimming cost V 3 bases and J 4 bases, with 11 bases left between them. CDR3 nucleotide sequence: TGCAGCGTTGAGCTGGGTGACGCAGATACGCAGTATTTT. This encodes CSVELGDADTQYF.

Comment on this clone: The identical CDR3 is also encoded by other nucleotide sequences in the sample. This chain uses TRBV5-1 with TRBJ2-5, with 9 bases identical to TRBD2. CDR1 and CDR2 from the germline V gene are SGHRS and YFSETQ. V was clipped by 1 base and J by 2 bases; unmatched bases: 3. The CDR3 sequence is 15 residues long. In nucleotides, the CDR3 is TGCGCCAGCAGCTTGCTGGCGGGGGGGCAAGAGACCCAGTACTTC. This translates into CASSLLAGGQETQYF.

A few counts support this clone. This chain uses TRBV29-1 with TRBJ2-3, with TRBD1 matching over 8 bases. The germline V gene encodes CDR1 SQVTM and CDR2 ANQGSEA. Losses at the gene ends were 5 bases for V and 5 bases for J; bases not matched to a gene: 9. This CDR3 spans 14 amino acids. The CDR3 DNA reads as TGCAGCGTTACAGACAGGGGCAGTCTAGATACGCAGTATTTT. This translates into CSVTDRGSLDTQYF.

This clone was seen a few times. This sequence joins TRBV11-2 and TRBJ2-4; 8 positions agree with TRBD1. The CDR3 has 15 amino acids. Germline-derived CDR1 and CDR2 are SGHAT and FQNNGV. With 1 base clipped from V and 9 bases from J, the junction kept 8 bases outside the gene matches. The CDR3 coding sequence is TGTGCCAGCAGCTTAGGGGGGATGGACAGGGCCATTCAGTACTTC. Protein sequence: CASSLGGMDRAIQYF.

This clone was detected ten times or more. The genes are TRBV7-2 and TRBJ1-2, with D perhaps matching TRBD1 (5 bases). CDR3 length: 17 amino acids. CDR1 and CDR2 from the germline V gene are SGHTA and FQGNSA. Trimming cost V 5 bases and J 0 bases, with 19 bases left between them. CDR3 bases: TGTGCCAGCAGCCCAGGGTTTCGGGGCCCAGCTAACTATGGCTACACCTTC. Translated, it gives CASSPGFRGPANYGYTF. Filled out from reference TRBV7-2 and TRBJ1-2, the complete variable domain reads GAGVSQSPSNKVTEKGKDVELRCDPISGHTALYWYRQSLGQGLEFLIYFQGNSAPDKSGLPSDRFSAERTGGSVSTLTIQRTQQEDSAVYLCASSPGFRGPANYGYTFGSGTRLTVV.

This clone occurred a few times. The chain has TRBV7-2 and TRBJ2-7, with 7 bases matching TRBD1. There are 15 residues in the CDR3. V lost 1 base, J lost 2 bases, and 5 bases stayed unmatched. Germline V gives CDR1 SGHTA, CDR2 FQGNSA. The CDR3 coding sequence is TGTGCCAGCAGCTTAGAAGGGACAGCAACCTACGAGCAGTACTTC. It is translated as CASSLEGTATYEQYF.

The chain employs TRBV11-3 and TRBJ1-1; no firm D call. The CDR3 runs 13 residues. V was pared by 4 bases and J by 4 bases, with 10 bases between. Germline V gives CDR1 SGHNT, CDR2 YENEEA. This CDR3 reads CASSSRPGTEAFF. The CDR3 DNA sequence: TGTGCCAGCAGCTCCCGGCCGGGCACTGAAGCTTTCTTT.

The J gene is TRBJ2-7, the V gene TRBV29-1; D possibly corresponds to TRBD1 (6 bases). The CDR3 consists of 11 residues. Per germline, CDR1 SQVTM and CDR2 ANQGSEA. Trimming stripped 6 bases from V and 3 bases from J, with 9 bases between. The CDR3 here is CSVVDSYEQYF. As DNA, the CDR3 is TGCAGCGTCGTGGACAGCTACGAGCAGTACTTC.

The rearrangement links TRBV5-6 to TRBJ1-1; no definite D call. Between the trimmed V and J ends, which lost 2 bases and 0 bases, there was a span of 8 bases. CDR3 length: 14 amino acids. Germline assignment: CDR1 SGHDT and CDR2 YYEEEE. For the CDR3, the DNA is TGTGCCAGCAGCTTCGCAGAACTGAACACTGAAGCTTTCTTT. As protein: CASSFAELNTEAFF.

J is TRBJ1-3 and V is TRBV30; D unresolved. Deletions cut 4 bases from V and 0 bases from J, with 10 bases between. This CDR3 comprises 14 residues. Germline CDR1 GTSNPN, CDR2 SVGIG (reference sequence). The CDR3 nucleotides are TGTGCCTGGAACGTGGGCAGCTCTGGAAACACCATATATTTT. Encoded protein: CAWNVGSSGNTIYF.

Here the CDR3 DNA reads TGCGCCAGCAGCTTGGAAGGGCCTGGCTACACCTTC. Its protein is CASSLEGPGYTF. V is TRBV5-1 and J is TRBJ1-2; D is ambiguous. V dropped 0 bases and J dropped 7 bases, with 7 bases sitting between them. The length of the CDR3 is 12 residues. The germline V gene encodes CDR1 SGHRS and CDR2 YFSETQ.

This chain uses TRBV5-4 with TRBJ2-1; 10 nucleotides align to TRBD1. Germline-derived CDR1 and CDR2 are SGHNT and YYREEE (reference sequence). The CDR3 has 15 residues. V gave up 3 bases and J gave up 8 bases; unmatched junction bases: 8. The CDR3 sequence: CASSSGDRGGDEQFF. DNA of the CDR3: TGTGCCAGCAGCTCGGGGGACAGGGGTGGCGATGAGCAGTTCTTC.

V gene TRBV15 combines with J gene TRBJ1-3; D not resolved. The CDR3 consists of 15 residues. The germline V gene encodes CDR1 LNHNV and CDR2 YYDKDF (reference sequence). V gave up 3 bases and J gave up 0 bases, with 9 bases separating them. CDR3: CATSSRVFSGNTIYF. CDR3 nucleotides: TGTGCCACCAGCAGTCGTGTGTTCTCTGGAAACACCATATATTTT.

The chain joins TRBV5-1 to TRBJ2-3, with 7 positions matching TRBD1. The V segment lost 1 base and the J segment 6 bases; nucleotides outside the gene matches: 5. Germline CDR1 SGHRS, CDR2 YFSETQ. This CDR3 region has 14 residues. CDR3 nucleotide sequence: TGCGCCAGCAGCTTGAGAGGGGGCGAGGATACGCAGTATTTT. It yields the protein CASSLRGGEDTQYF. The full variable domain, its missing parts supplied by reference TRBV5-1 and TRBJ2-3, is KAGVTQTPRYLIKTRGQQVTLSCSPISGHRSVSWYQQTPGQGLQFLFEYFSETQRNKGNFPGRFSGRQFSNSRSEMNVSTLELGDSALYLCASSLRGGEDTQYFGPGTRLTVL.